A selection of T cell receptor beta chains follows, all from one sample in a study of early T cells in non-severe SARS-CoV-2 infection. Using its own MiXCR run on the 5' RACE reads, TCRdb lists one record per CDR3 protein. The sample lists some 77,000 distinct CDR3 sequences, roughly an eighth seen once, with around 15% in the top ten. This sample comprised whole blood, obtained at baseline. The receptors come from an adult who was a healthcare worker with PCR-confirmed SARS-CoV-2 infection or an uninfected control (not recorded which). The donor label of this sample is uncertain. The CDR3 runs from the conserved cysteine through the conserved F or W. The D gene is left open where the match is weak. Not every row has a clone size; where given, it reads once, few, many or a size class.

v_call	j_call	clone_size	d_call	cdr3_aa	cdr3_nt
TRBV9	TRBJ1-4	few	TRBD1	CASSRSRGSLGEKLFF	TGTGCCAGCAGCCGTTCCAGGGGGAGCCTCGGGGAAAAACTGTTTTTT
TRBV20-1	TRBJ2-5	few	NA	CSAQETQYF	TGCAGTGCTCAAGAGACCCAGTACTTC
TRBV10-3	TRBJ1-1	few	NA	CAIKTGTEAFF	TGTGCCATCAAGACCGGGACTGAAGCTTTCTTT
TRBV30	TRBJ1-5	NA	NA	CAWSVTRIGQPQHF	TGTGCCTGGAGTGTAACCCGGATCGGGCAGCCCCAGCATTTT
TRBV4-3	TRBJ2-1	NA	NA	CASSQDFPGVEQFF	TGCGCCAGCAGCCAAGATTTTCCCGGGGTTGAGCAGTTCTTC
TRBV11-3	TRBJ2-1	many	NA	CASSSWANEQFF	TGTGCCAGCAGCTCTTGGGCAAATGAGCAGTTCTTC
TRBV5-6	TRBJ2-1	few	NA	CASAQGWRVNEQFF	TGTGCCAGCGCCCAGGGATGGCGGGTGAATGAGCAGTTCTTC
TRBV28	TRBJ2-7	many	TRBD2	CASSLSPWTRVYEQYF	TGTGCCAGCAGTTTATCGCCCTGGACTAGAGTTTACGAGCAGTACTTC
TRBV6-5	TRBJ1-2	few	NA	CASRSLGESGYTF	TGTGCCAGCCGATCCCTTGGGGAATCTGGCTACACCTTC
TRBV9	TRBJ2-3	NA	TRBD2	CASSVNIAGGSTDTQYF	TGTGCCAGCAGCGTAAACATAGCGGGGGGCAGCACAGATACGCAGTATTTT
TRBV7-9	TRBJ1-1	NA	TRBD1	CASSFYGQGDHTEAFF	TGTGCCAGCAGCTTCTATGGACAGGGGGACCACACTGAAGCTTTCTTT
TRBV20-1	TRBJ1-4	many	NA	CSAPPGSAGGEKLFF	TGCAGTGCTCCCCCTGGTTCAGCGGGGGGAGAAAAACTGTTTTTT
TRBV20-1	TRBJ2-3	few	TRBD2	CSAPRLAGGPQDTQYF	TGCAGTGCCCCTAGACTAGCGGGGGGGCCTCAAGATACGCAGTATTTT
TRBV15	TRBJ2-3	NA	NA	CATSRARQSTDTQYF	TGTGCCACCAGCAGAGCCCGACAGAGCACAGATACGCAGTATTTT
TRBV7-2	TRBJ2-7	few	NA	CASTSPTSGLHSYEQYF	TGTGCCAGCACCTCACCTACCTCAGGACTGCACTCCTACGAGCAGTACTTC
TRBV5-4	TRBJ1-6	NA	NA	CASSGTNSPLHF	TGTGCCAGCAGCGGGACCAATTCACCCCTCCACTTT
TRBV18	TRBJ1-1	many	TRBD1	CASSRTGEATEAFF	TGTGCCAGCTCACGGACAGGGGAGGCCACTGAAGCTTTCTTT
TRBV2	TRBJ2-5	NA	NA	CASAANGETQYF	TGTGCCAGCGCAGCCAACGGGGAGACCCAGTACTTC
TRBV6-1	TRBJ2-7	NA	NA	CASSSEGYEQYF	TGTGCCAGCAGCTCCGAGGGTTACGAGCAGTACTTC
TRBV6-6	TRBJ2-3	NA	NA	CASSYSQAHSTDTQYF	TGTGCCAGCAGTTACTCACAGGCCCATAGCACAGATACGCAGTATTTT
TRBV6-4	TRBJ2-1	few	NA	CASSEGRTEYYNEQFF	TGTGCCAGCAGTGAAGGGCGGACAGAGTACTACAATGAGCAGTTCTTC
TRBV5-1	TRBJ2-1	NA	NA	CASSFSGSSYNEQFF	TGCGCCAGCAGCTTCAGTGGAAGCTCCTACAATGAGCAGTTCTTC
TRBV2	TRBJ1-1	few	NA	CASSEELRSEAFF	TGTGCCAGCAGTGAAGAGCTCCGCAGTGAAGCTTTCTTT
TRBV20-1	TRBJ2-1	NA	TRBD2	CSAPTRGGQFF	TGCAGTGCTCCGACGCGGGGGGGGCAGTTCTTC
TRBV5-1	TRBJ2-3	NA	TRBD2	CASSSGTRGATQYF	TGCGCCAGCAGTTCCGGGACTAGAGGAGCTACGCAGTATTTT
TRBV20-1	TRBJ2-2	many	TRBD1	CSARERRTGANTGELFF	TGCAGTGCTAGAGAGAGGAGAACAGGGGCGAACACCGGGGAGCTGTTTTTT
TRBV11-2	TRBJ2-7	few	NA	CASSLRSVGAPAYEQYF	TGTGCCAGCAGCTTAAGGAGTGTGGGGGCCCCCGCCTACGAGCAGTACTTC
TRBV11-3	TRBJ1-1	few	TRBD1	CASSSPDRREVFF	TGTGCCAGCAGCTCCCCGGACAGGCGTGAAGTTTTCTTT
TRBV29-1	TRBJ2-1	many	TRBD1	CSVGTEHNEQFF	TGCAGCGTAGGGACAGAACACAATGAGCAGTTCTTC
TRBV4-3	TRBJ2-1	few	NA	CASSQGQGPHNEQFF	TGCGCCAGCAGCCAAGGGCAGGGTCCCCACAATGAGCAGTTCTTC
TRBV27	TRBJ2-1	many	TRBD2	CATDSGGAWNEQFF	TGTGCCACCGATAGCGGGGGGGCGTGGAATGAGCAGTTCTTC
TRBV30	TRBJ2-2	few	NA	CAWKAEFITGELFF	TGTGCCTGGAAGGCCGAGTTCATCACCGGGGAGCTGTTTTTT
TRBV20-1	TRBJ1-2	NA	NA	CSGPDRAGYTF	TGCAGTGGACCGGACAGAGCTGGCTACACCTTC
TRBV6-2/TRBV6-3	TRBJ1-4	few	NA	CASSYSSEATNEKLFF	TGTGCCAGCAGTTACTCGTCTGAAGCAACTAATGAAAAACTGTTTTTT
TRBV5-1	TRBJ1-5	many	NA	CASSLAGGASQPQHF	TGCGCCAGCAGCTTGGCGGGGGGCGCGAGCCAGCCCCAGCATTTT
TRBV7-2	TRBJ1-4	NA	NA	CASSRGGFNEKLFF	TGTGCCAGCAGCCGGGGAGGCTTTAATGAAAAACTGTTTTTT
TRBV20-1	TRBJ2-4	many	NA	CSARDNERAKNIQYF	TGCAGTGCTAGAGATAATGAGCGGGCCAAAAACATTCAGTACTTC
TRBV20-1	TRBJ1-1	few	NA	CSARDQGALTEAFF	TGCAGTGCTAGAGATCAAGGGGCCCTGACTGAAGCTTTCTTT
TRBV7-9	TRBJ2-1	many	NA	CASSLVGAGQFF	TGTGCCAGCAGCCTGGTCGGGGCCGGGCAGTTCTTC
TRBV2	TRBJ2-5	many	NA	CASMPGAETQYF	TGTGCCAGCATGCCGGGAGCCGAGACCCAGTACTTC